One sample yielded the 11 T cell receptor beta chains listed below, sequenced in a study of CD4 T cells in relation to SARS-CoV-2 and coronaviruses. Sequencing was performed with immunoSEQ multiplex PCR; in TCRdb, only in-frame clones are kept and a portion is missing. The table records around 69,000 clones, over 90% of them present only once. The unexposed donors gave CD4+ T cells in about 2011-2018, prior to COVID-19. The sample taken for sequencing was naive CD4+ T cells from PBMCs. Specified subset: naive CD4+ T cells isolated by negative enrichment. Receptor source: a human donor in good health.

The chain links TRBV19 to TRBJ1-5, with D uncertain. Germline lookup yields CDR1 LNHDA and CDR2 SQIVND (reference sequence). Trimming removed 5 bases from V and 3 bases from J, with 17 bases in between. The CDR3 length is 16 residues. CDR3 sequence (DNA): TGTGCCAGTAGTCCAATAGAGTTACCCTCCAATCAGCCCCAGCATTTT. This encodes CASSPIELPSNQPQHF.

This rearrangement joins TRBV5-1 to TRBJ1-4; no clear D. Germline V gene lookup returns CDR1 SGHRS and CDR2 YFSETQ. CDR3 length: 16 amino acids. The germline V and J ends were trimmed by 1 base and 3 bases, with 13 bases remaining between them. This chain's CDR3 is CASSLRTPGANEKLFF. CDR3 DNA: TGCGCCAGCAGCTTGAGAACCCCCGGGGCTAATGAAAAACTGTTTTTT.

The chain joins TRBV28 to TRBJ1-1; a possible D gene is TRBD1 (6 bases). The V gene lost 8 bases and the J gene lost 0 bases, with 10 bases spanning the gap. The germline V gene encodes CDR1 MDHEN and CDR2 SYDVKM. The CDR3 covers 13 residues. CDR3 in DNA: TGTGCCAGCCTAGGACAGATGAACACTGAAGCTTTCTTT. Residues: CASLGQMNTEAFF.

The chain uses TRBV6-5 and TRBJ2-7; D perhaps matches TRBD1 (6 bases). Germline V gene lookup returns CDR1 MNHEY and CDR2 SVGAGI. The CDR3 contains 14 residues. With 2 bases removed from V and 2 bases from J, the gap between germline ends came to 10 bases. The CDR3 loop is CASSYRQATYEQYF. The DNA of the CDR3 is TGTGCCAGCAGTTACAGACAGGCTACCTACGAGCAGTACTTC.

The chain couples TRBV18 to TRBJ1-1; TRBD1 matches at 8 bases. CDR1 and CDR2 (germline): KGHSH, LQKENI. V dropped 5 bases and J dropped 3; count of bases not matched to a gene: 5. There are 14 residues in the CDR3. CDR3 in amino acids: CASSSQGADTEAFF. In DNA form, the CDR3 reads TGTGCCAGCTCATCCCAGGGGGCAGACACTGAAGCTTTCTTT. The full variable domain, rest sourced from reference TRBV18 and TRBJ1-1, is NAGVMQNPRHLVRRRGQEARLRCSPMKGHSHVYWYRQLPEEGLKFMVYLQKENIIDESGMPKERFSAEFPKEGPSILRIQQVVRGDSAAYFCASSSQGADTEAFFGQGTRLTVV.

This rearrangement joins TRBV14 to TRBJ1-6; a possible D gene is TRBD1 (6 bases). This CDR3 is 15 amino acids long. Germline CDR1 is SGHDN and CDR2 is FVKESK. Trimming took off 1 base at V and 9 bases at J, with 13 bases between the two ends. The CDR3 bases are TGTGCCAGCAGCCAAGTAGGGGGAAAGGGTTCACCCCTCCACTTT. Protein sequence: CASSQVGGKGSPLHF.

This chain joins TRBV28 and TRBJ2-2; D not certain. CDR3 length: 15 amino acids. The germline V gene has CDR1 MDHEN and CDR2 SYDVKM. The ends were cut back, 3 bases at V and 0 bases at J, with 8 bases in the middle. This CDR3 reads CASSLRRPNTGELFF. The CDR3 region has the DNA TGTGCCAGCAGTTTGCGTCGACCGAACACCGGGGAGCTGTTTTTT.

V gene TRBV3-1 (or the pseudogene TRBV3-2) combines with J gene TRBJ1-2; D is undetermined. CDR3 length: 15 amino acids. V lost 2 bases and J 8 bases, leaving 18 bases between the germline ends. Per germline, CDR1 LGHDT and CDR2 YNNKEL (reference sequence). This CDR3 reads CASSQRGSNSGGYTF. CDR3 bases: TGTGCCAGCAGCCAACGCGGCAGCAATTCGGGGGGCTACACCTTC.

This clone was seen more than once but under ten times. The rearrangement links TRBV28 to TRBJ1-2; D ambiguous. Trimming removed 3 bases at V and 1 base at J, with 3 bases between. The V gene's germline CDR1 is MDHEN and CDR2 SYDVKM. The CDR3 spans 12 residues. The CDR3 reads CASSFSNYGYTF. Written as DNA, the CDR3 is TGTGCCAGCAGTTTCAGTAACTATGGCTACACCTTC.

This sequence joins TRBV5-8 and TRBJ2-1; 9 bases agree with TRBD2. The CDR3 length is 15 residues. V gave up 4 bases and J gave up 2 bases; unmatched junction bases: 4. Per germline, CDR1 SGHTS and CDR2 YDEGEE. CDR3: CASSMGLAAYNEQFF. In nucleotides, the CDR3 is TGTGCCAGCAGCATGGGACTAGCTGCCTACAATGAGCAGTTCTTC.

This clone appeared once. This chain joins TRBV9 and TRBJ2-1, with D possibly being TRBD1 or TRBD2 (5 bases each). Germline assignment: CDR1 SGDLS and CDR2 YYNGEE. This CDR3 has 16 residues. Trimming removed 0 bases from V and 0 bases from J, with 10 bases in between. The CDR3 coding sequence is TGTGCCAGCAGCGTAGTTTCAGGGAGCTCCTACAATGAGCAGTTCTTC. This gives the protein CASSVVSGSSYNEQFF.